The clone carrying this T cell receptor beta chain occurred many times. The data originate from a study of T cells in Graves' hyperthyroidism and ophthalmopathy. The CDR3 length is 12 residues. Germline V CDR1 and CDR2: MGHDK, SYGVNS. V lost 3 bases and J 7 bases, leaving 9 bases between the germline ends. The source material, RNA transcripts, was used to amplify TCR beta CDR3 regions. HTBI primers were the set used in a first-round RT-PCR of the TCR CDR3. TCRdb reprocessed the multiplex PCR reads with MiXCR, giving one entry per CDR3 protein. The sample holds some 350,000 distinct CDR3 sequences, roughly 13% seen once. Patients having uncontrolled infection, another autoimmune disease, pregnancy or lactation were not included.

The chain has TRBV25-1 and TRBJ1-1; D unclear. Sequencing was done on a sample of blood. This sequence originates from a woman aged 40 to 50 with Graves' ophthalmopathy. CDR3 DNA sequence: TGTGCCAGCAGTGATGAGCGGGTTGAAGCTTTCTTT. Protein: CASSDERVEAFF.